One sample yielded the 17 T cell receptor beta chains listed below, sequenced in a study of radiation and T cells in renal cell carcinoma. Assay used: immunoSEQ multiplex PCR; TCRdb lists only in-frame clones, some missing. This table has about 5,200 clones, approximately 60% appearing once. As to treatment: 15 Gy SBRT to primary tumor, nephrectomy 4 weeks later. This material consisted of tumor tissue, taken from a patient whose treatment included radiotherapy and nephrectomy. Receptors were obtained from a man aged 60-69 years with renal cell carcinoma.

The J gene is TRBJ1-3, the V gene TRBV9, with unresolved D. Looked up from germline, CDR1 is SGDLS and CDR2 is YYNGEE. This CDR3 is 13 amino acids long. The ends were cut back, 2 bases at V and 4 bases at J, with 7 bases in the middle. CDR3 nucleotides: TGTGCCAGCAGCGTGTCAGTAGGAAACACCATATATTTT. This translates into CASSVSVGNTIYF.

This clone was detected only a few times. The chain joins TRBV5-6 to TRBJ1-5, with unresolved D. CDR1 is SGHDT, CDR2 YYEEEE, per germline. Trimming removed 1 base at V and 6 bases at J, with 8 bases between. The CDR3 totals 13 residues. The CDR3 region is CASSLSGGQPQHF. CDR3 sequence (DNA): TGTGCCAGCAGCTTGTCGGGTGGTCAGCCCCAGCATTTT. The whole variable domain, remainder taken from reference TRBV5-6 and TRBJ1-5, is DAGVTQSPTHLIKTRGQQVTLRCSPKSGHDTVSWYQQALGQGPQFIFQYYEEEERQRGNFPDRFSGHQFPNYSSELNVNALLLGDSALYLCASSLSGGQPQHFGDGTRLSIL.

The chain links TRBV7-3 to TRBJ2-7; the D gene is possibly TRBD2 (6 bases). Germline V gene sequence: CDR1 SGHTA, CDR2 FQGTGA. Trimming cost V 0 bases and J 6 bases, with 18 bases left between them. The CDR3 has 16 amino acids. The DNA for the CDR3 is TGTGCCAGCAGCTTAACGGATGGGACTCGAGTTCCCGAGCAGTACTTC. It codes for CASSLTDGTRVPEQYF.

This chain connects TRBV5-6 to TRBJ1-1; D is unresolved. The CDR3 is made up of 11 amino acids. V was clipped by 7 bases and J by 5 bases, with 9 bases between them. Germline CDR1 is SGHDT and CDR2 is YYEEEE. The CDR3 DNA sequence: TGTGCCAGCTCGGTGGGGACTGAAGCTTTCTTT. This encodes CASSVGTEAFF.

This clone showed up just once. In DNA, the CDR3 is TGTGCCAGCAGCTTTCGCAGCCTAGCGGAGCAGTACTTC. Residues: CASSFRSLAEQYF. V gene TRBV7-2 combines with J gene TRBJ2-7; the D gene is possibly TRBD2 (6 bases). The CDR3 spans 13 residues. V lost 3 bases and J lost 7, with 13 bases in between. CDR1 is SGHTA, CDR2 FQGNSA, per germline.

J is TRBJ2-6 and V is TRBV5-1, with TRBD1 matching over 10 bases. This CDR3 is 16 amino acids long. CDR1 and CDR2 from the germline V gene are SGHRS and YFSETQ. The ends lost 7 bases at V and 0 bases at J; junction bases unmatched: 4. The CDR3 region has the DNA TGCGCCAGCGACCGGGACAGGGGCTCTGGGGCCAACGTCCTGACTTTC. Translating it yields CASDRDRGSGANVLTF.

A few counts support this clone. This sample also contains other DNA sequences that code for the same CDR3. This sequence joins TRBV5-4 and TRBJ2-5; 9 bases map to TRBD2. This CDR3 contains 15 residues. Germline V lookup: CDR1 SGHNT, CDR2 YYREEE (reference sequence). Losses at the gene ends were 2 bases for V and 1 base for J; bases not matched to a gene: 3. The CDR3 region is CASSLILAGQETQYF. The CDR3 DNA follows: TGTGCCAGCAGCTTAATACTAGCGGGCCAAGAGACCCAGTACTTC.

The V and J genes are TRBV2 and TRBJ1-5, with D possibly TRBD1 on 5 matching bases. Trimming removed 2 bases at V and 7 bases at J, with 12 bases between. The CDR3 is 14 amino acids. Germline CDR1 is SNHLY and CDR2 is FYNNEI. CDR3 DNA: TGTGCCAGCAGTGAATTAGGGGTGGGCCAGCCCCAGCATTTT. It is translated as CASSELGVGQPQHF.

The genes are TRBV9 and TRBJ1-2, with 7 bases lining up with TRBD1. The CDR3 runs to 12 residues. The germline V gene encodes CDR1 SGDLS and CDR2 YYNGEE. V shed 0 bases, J shed 8 bases, and the junction held 1 base outside the gene matches. The CDR3 nucleotides are TGTGCCAGCAGCGTAGACAGGGGCGGCTACACCTTC. This sequence encodes CASSVDRGGYTF. The full variable domain, with the rest looked up from reference TRBV9 and TRBJ1-2, is DSGVTQTPKHLITATGQRVTLRCSPRSGDLSVYWYQQSLDQGLQFLIQYYNGEERAKGNILERFSAQQFPDLHSELNLSSLELGDSALYFCASSVDRGGYTFGSGTRLTVV.

CDR3 sequence (DNA): TGTGCCAGCAGCGTAGGGCACAATGAGCAGTTCTTC. Translation gives CASSVGHNEQFF. The chain combines TRBV9 with TRBJ2-1; D is unclear. The CDR3 length is 12 residues. The V end was cut by 0 bases, the J end by 5 bases, with 3 bases between. From germline, CDR1 is SGDLS and CDR2 YYNGEE.

This chain links TRBV7-2 with TRBJ1-4; D uncertain. V shed 5 bases and J shed 7 bases, with 8 bases lying between them. The CDR3 is 12 amino acids. CDR1 and CDR2 from the germline V gene are SGHTA and FQGNSA. This CDR3 reads CASSGPGEKLFF. As DNA, the CDR3 is TGTGCCAGCAGCGGCCCAGGTGAAAAACTGTTTTTT.

Details on this clone: One junction end does not reproduce the germline sequence, and a read error may be involved. The chain is built from TRBV5-3 and TRBJ1-1; D is ambiguous. TRBV5-3 is an open reading frame, and its role is uncertain. CDR3 size: 12 residues. The DNA of the CDR3 is TGTGCCAGCAGCTTGGATGGTCGAGGAGCTTTCTTT. Translated: CASSLDGRGAFF.

The genes are TRBV5-4 and TRBJ2-1; TRBD2 matches 12 bases. Per the germline V gene, CDR1 is SGHNT and CDR2 is YYREEE (reference sequence). The J segment lost 7 bases and the V segment lost 2 bases, leaving 4 bases of the junction unmatched. The length of the CDR3 is 15 residues. CDR3 residues: CASSFTSGRLNEQFF. The DNA for the CDR3 is TGTGCCAGCAGCTTTACTAGCGGGAGGTTGAATGAGCAGTTCTTC.

The genes are TRBV13 and TRBJ2-1; D could derive from TRBD1 or TRBD2 (5 bases each). V was pared by 0 bases and J by 0 bases, with 12 bases between. The CDR3 totals 17 residues. Germline V CDR1 and CDR2: PRHDT, FYEKMQ (reference sequence). Written as DNA, the CDR3 is TGTGCCAGCAGCTTAGGCCCGGGACCCAGCTCCTACAATGAGCAGTTCTTC. It encodes CASSLGPGPSSYNEQFF.

This clone has only a few counts. The V and J genes are TRBV11-2 and TRBJ2-1; 7 positions match TRBD2. CDR3 length: 16 residues. J lost 3 bases, V lost 0 bases, and 5 bases had no gene match. The germline gives CDR1 SGHAT, CDR2 FQNNGV. Written as DNA, the CDR3 is TGTGCCAGCAGCTTAGATCCCGGGACTAACTACAATGAGCAGTTCTTC. Protein: CASSLDPGTNYNEQFF.

This clone was counted between two and nine times. Germline is not matched at one junction end, which may reflect a read error. The rearrangement joins TRBV6-1 to TRBJ1-2; 8 bases are a match to TRBD1. The CDR3 is 16 residues long. The germline CDR1 and CDR2 sequences are MNHNS and SASEGT. The CDR3 protein is CASSEDPQGVGYGYTF. CDR3 DNA: TGCGCCAGCAGTGAGGACCCACAGGGGGTTGGCTATGGCTACACCTTC.

The chain recombines TRBV18 with TRBJ2-5, with TRBD2 identical over 11 bases. The trim removed 6 bases at V and 6 bases at J, leaving 12 bases unmatched. CDR1 and CDR2 from the germline V gene are KGHSH and LQKENI. The CDR3 has 16 residues. DNA of the CDR3: TGTGCCAGCTCTCGCCAAACTAGCGGGAGCTTAAAGACCCAGTACTTC. Translated: CASSRQTSGSLKTQYF.